The T cell receptor beta chain under discussion was sequenced for a study of blood T cell repertoires in COVID-19. As for the study in general: Specimens from acute and convalescent COVID-19 originated in the United States, Italy and Spain. T cells, B-cell-depleted T cells, or PBMCs supplied cDNA or gDNA.

The germline V gene encodes CDR1 SGHRS and CDR2 YFSETQ. With 0 bases removed from V and 8 bases from J, the gap between germline ends came to 8 bases. CDR3 size: 13 residues. Original analysis: Reference gene primer amplification in the assay estimated nucleated cell counts. The repertoire was sequenced with immunoSEQ multiplex PCR; TCRdb's copy has only in-frame clones and lacks some. From that table come the V and J calls and clone size; the DNA was used to work out D and trimming. Counted here are 110,000 or so clones, approximately 80% occurring once; the ten biggest clones make up 7.9%. The chain employs TRBV5-1 and TRBJ1-4; D call uncertain. The origin of this receptor is a human donor in a cohort sampled during active COVID-19. Specimen: peripheral blood. The CDR3 loop reads CASSLGAGEKLFF. CDR3 sequence (DNA): TGCGCCAGCAGCTTGGGGGCAGGAGAAAAACTGTTTTTT.